The 26 T cell receptor beta chains listed next were all sequenced from one sample in a study of early T cells in non-severe SARS-CoV-2 infection. TCRdb passed the 5' RACE reads through MiXCR, listing each CDR3 protein once. The sample yields some 60,000 distinct CDR3 sequences, over 9.5% seen once. Sequencing used whole blood. Source of these receptors: an adult who was a healthcare worker with PCR-confirmed SARS-CoV-2 infection or an uninfected control (not recorded which).

In this sample, this clonotype turned up many times. V usage is TRBV7-8 and J usage is TRBJ2-1; 8 nucleotides match TRBD2. The ends lost 2 bases at V and 5 bases at J; junction bases unmatched: 5. The CDR3 runs 15 residues. Germline-derived CDR1 and CDR2 are SGHVS and FQNEAQ. The CDR3 sequence is CASSLSGSVDNEQFF. The CDR3 region has the DNA TGTGCCAGCAGCTTAAGCGGGAGCGTGGACAATGAGCAGTTCTTC.

The chain combines TRBV5-1 with TRBJ1-2; D ambiguous. This CDR3 comprises 13 residues. The ends were cut back, 1 base at V and 4 bases at J, with 8 bases in the middle. CDR1 SGHRS and CDR2 YFSETQ come from the germline V gene. For the CDR3, the DNA is TGCGCCAGCAGCTTGAGCTTAACCTATGGCTACACCTTC. Translating it yields CASSLSLTYGYTF.

This clonotype has ten or more counts. The chain is built from TRBV5-1 and TRBJ2-3; TRBD2 might be the D (5 bases). Germline CDR1 reads SGHRS; CDR2 reads YFSETQ. CDR3 length: 14 amino acids. V lost 7 bases, J lost 3 bases, and 15 bases lay in between. The CDR3 DNA follows: TGCGCCAGCGGTCGAGGGCTACGGACAGATACGCAGTATTTT. Protein product: CASGRGLRTDTQYF.

This clonotype was counted ten times or more. This sequence joins TRBV18 and TRBJ2-1, with 8 nucleotides matching TRBD1. CDR1 is KGHSH and CDR2 is LQKENI in the germline V gene. After removal of 3 bases from V and 7 bases from J, the junction contained 5 bases not matched to a gene. The CDR3 sequence is 14 residues long. CDR3 coding DNA: TGTGCCAGCTCACCCGGGACAGGTGCGAATGAGCAGTTCTTC. This sequence encodes CASSPGTGANEQFF.

This clonotype was observed at least ten times. The V gene is TRBV7-2, the J gene TRBJ1-4, with D unclear. CDR3 length: 13 residues. Germline V lookup: CDR1 SGHTA, CDR2 FQGNSA. Trimming took 3 bases from V and 3 from J, leaving 5 bases between them. CDR3 coding DNA: TGTGCCAGCAGCTTTGCCCCTAATGAAAAACTGTTTTTT. It translates to CASSFAPNEKLFF. The full variable domain, in which reference TRBV7-2 and TRBJ1-4 provide the parts outside the CDR3, is GAGVSQSPSNKVTEKGKDVELRCDPISGHTALYWYRQSLGQGLEFLIYFQGNSAPDKSGLPSDRFSAERTGGSVSTLTIQRTQQEDSAVYLCASSFAPNEKLFFGSGTQLSVL.

The chain links TRBV7-6 to TRBJ2-7, with TRBD2 matching 10 bases. There are 16 residues in the CDR3. V lost 4 bases to trimming and J lost 7 bases; unmatched junction nucleotides: 13. Germline V gene lookup returns CDR1 SGHVS and CDR2 FNYEAQ. CDR3: CASSSPGTSAIGEQYF. CDR3 DNA sequence: TGTGCCAGCAGCTCCCCCGGGACTAGCGCCATTGGGGAGCAGTACTTC.

As to this clonotype: A junction boundary mismatches the germline segment, possibly from a read error. V is TRBV6-6 and J is TRBJ2-1; TRBD1 matches 9 bases. The germline gives CDR1 MNHNY, CDR2 SVGAGI (reference sequence). The CDR3 loop spans 12 amino acids. CDR3 amino acids: CASSYRTGDEVF. The DNA of the CDR3 is TGTGCCAGCAGTTATAGGACAGGGGATGAGGTCTTC.

This clonotype was counted a few times. V gene TRBV28 combines with J gene TRBJ2-2, with 15 bases identical to TRBD2. The length of the CDR3 is 19 residues. Germline CDR1 and CDR2: MDHEN and SYDVKM. Germline trimming cut 7 bases from V and 0 bases from J; bases unmatched to any gene: 9. The CDR3 is CASTLGGLAGGTNTGELFF. The CDR3, as DNA: TGTGCCAGCACCCTAGGAGGACTAGCGGGGGGGACGAACACCGGGGAGCTGTTTTTT.

This clonotype was seen a few times. V gene TRBV4-1 combines with J gene TRBJ2-1, with 9 bases matching TRBD2. After removal of 2 bases from V and 7 bases from J, the junction contained 9 bases not matched to a gene. This CDR3 has 16 residues. CDR1 is MGHRA, CDR2 YSYEKL, per germline. The CDR3 bases are TGCGCCAGCAGCCAACCTAATAGCGGGAGAGGTAATGAGCAGTTCTTC. This encodes CASSQPNSGRGNEQFF.

The gene calls are TRBV2 and TRBJ2-7, with D possibly matching TRBD1 (6 bases). This CDR3 has 14 amino acids. Trimming took 5 bases from V and 3 from J, leaving 14 bases between them. Per germline, CDR1 SNHLY and CDR2 FYNNEI. CDR3: CASSFDRRSYEQYF. Here the CDR3 DNA reads TGTGCCAGCAGTTTCGACAGGCGAAGCTACGAGCAGTACTTC. The full variable domain, rest sourced from reference TRBV2 and TRBJ2-7, is EPEVTQTPSHQVTQMGQEVILRCVPISNHLYFYWYRQILGQKVEFLVSFYNNEISEKSEIFDDQFSVERPDGSNFTLKIRSTKLEDSAMYFCASSFDRRSYEQYFGPGTRLTVT.

The chain couples TRBV29-1 to TRBJ2-5; D not certain. V was cut by 7 bases and J by 4 bases, with 10 bases left in between. This CDR3 is built from 11 residues. Per germline, CDR1 SQVTM and CDR2 ANQGSEA. CDR3 region: CSGHKGETQYF. For the CDR3, the DNA is TGCAGCGGACATAAAGGAGAGACCCAGTACTTC.

The genes are TRBV28 and TRBJ2-3; TRBD2 agrees at 11 bases. Germline V gene data show CDR1 as MDHEN and CDR2 as SYDVKM. After removal of 3 bases from V and 4 bases from J, the junction contained 6 bases not matched to a gene. The CDR3 covers 16 residues. CDR3 nucleotides: TGTGCCAGCAGTTTGGGGGGACTAGCGGCCCCAGATACGCAGTATTTT. Amino acids: CASSLGGLAAPDTQYF.

This clonotype was seen more than once but under ten times. The CDR3 sequence: CASSPGPRGPYEQYF. The CDR3 DNA reads TGTGCCAGCAGTCCGGGACCGAGGGGGCCCTACGAGCAGTACTTC. The chain recombines TRBV12-3 or TRBV12-4 with TRBJ2-7; 7 bases line up with TRBD1. After removal of 5 bases from V and 2 bases from J, the junction contained 9 bases not matched to a gene. The CDR3 runs to 15 residues.

This clonotype was observed at least ten times. A junction end diverges from the germline sequence, so it may reflect a read error. The chain carries TRBV20-1 and TRBJ2-3; 11 bases line up with TRBD2. Germline V gives CDR1 DFQATT, CDR2 SNEGSKA (reference sequence). The CDR3 extends over 16 amino acids. CDR3 sequence reads: CSALALLAGEPETQYF. In nucleotides, the CDR3 is TGCAGTGCTCTCGCCCTACTAGCGGGGGAGCCAGAGACGCAGTATTTT.

The rearrangement joins TRBV19 to TRBJ2-1, with TRBD1 matching 7 bases. With 7 bases clipped from V and 2 bases from J, the junction kept 5 bases outside the gene matches. The CDR3 consists of 14 residues. Germline CDR1 and CDR2: LNHDA and SQIVND (reference sequence). The CDR3 DNA reads TGTGCCAGTAAACGCAGGGGGACCTACAATGAGCAGTTCTTC. It yields the protein CASKRRGTYNEQFF.

There are many counts of this clonotype. The chain employs TRBV5-6 and TRBJ1-5, with D tentatively TRBD1 (5 bases). Germline V gene data show CDR1 as SGHDT and CDR2 as YYEEEE. Between the trimmed V and J ends, which lost 0 bases and 2 bases, there was a span of 12 bases. CDR3 length: 16 residues. The CDR3 loop reads CASSLATKGGNQPQHF. The CDR3 coding sequence is TGTGCCAGCAGCTTGGCGACCAAAGGGGGCAATCAGCCCCAGCATTTT.

The rearrangement uses TRBV20-1 and TRBJ1-2, with D tentatively TRBD1 (5 bases). The CDR3 is made up of 12 amino acids. Trimming pared 6 bases from V and 8 bases from J, leaving 16 bases between. Germline CDR1 DFQATT, CDR2 SNEGSKA (reference sequence). The CDR3 DNA reads TGCAGTGCCAGACTGCAGGGAGGCGGCTACACCTTC. Translating it yields CSARLQGGGYTF.

The chain employs TRBV6-1 and TRBJ2-3; 10 nucleotides agree with TRBD2. The ends lost 4 bases at V and 1 base at J; junction bases unmatched: 5. The V gene's germline CDR1 is MNHNS and CDR2 SASEGT. The CDR3 totals 16 residues. CDR3 sequence reads: CASSARTSGRTDTQYF. In DNA, the CDR3 is TGTGCCAGCAGTGCCCGGACTAGCGGACGCACAGATACGCAGTATTTT.

Notes on this clonotype: One end of the junction varies from germline; a read error may be responsible. The V gene is TRBV30, the J gene TRBJ2-3; 8 bases align to TRBD2. This CDR3 is 11 amino acids long. Per germline, CDR1 GTSNPN and CDR2 SVGIG (reference sequence). The CDR3 DNA reads TGTGCCTGGAGGCATGGGGCGGGAGGTAGTTTT. Its translation is CAWRHGAGGSF.

This clonotype was picked up many times. The chain recombines TRBV27 with TRBJ1-6, with 8 bases fitting TRBD1. Per the germline V gene, CDR1 is MNHEY and CDR2 is SMNVEV (reference sequence). Germline trimming cut 2 bases from V and 9 bases from J; bases unmatched to any gene: 3. This CDR3 is 14 amino acids long. The CDR3 sequence: CASSLGQGGSPLHF. CDR3 DNA sequence: TGTGCCAGCAGTTTAGGACAGGGTGGTTCACCCCTCCACTTT.

This clonotype was recorded many times. This rearrangement joins TRBV5-1 to TRBJ2-2, with D perhaps TRBD1 (5 bases). V lost 3 bases and J lost 2, with 8 bases in between. Germline V gene sequence: CDR1 SGHRS, CDR2 YFSETQ. The CDR3 totals 14 residues. CDR3 nucleotide sequence: TGCGCCAGCAGCTCGCAGGGAAACACCGGGGAGCTGTTTTTT. Its translation: CASSSQGNTGELFF.

This clonotype has only a few counts. The chain is built from TRBV7-9 and TRBJ2-5; 8 nucleotides agree with TRBD1. V shed 5 bases and J 5 bases; nucleotides not matched to a gene: 7. The CDR3 has 14 amino acids. Germline V gene data show CDR1 as SEHNR and CDR2 as FQNEAQ (reference sequence). CDR3 sequence reads: CASSPATGVETQYF. The CDR3 bases are TGTGCCAGCAGCCCCGCGACAGGGGTGGAGACCCAGTACTTC.

In regard to this clonotype: An end of the junction does not agree with germline; a read error may underlie this. The chain recombines TRBV11-3 with TRBJ1-1; D not certain. CDR1 SGHNT and CDR2 YENEEA come from the germline V gene. This CDR3 contains 14 residues. The CDR3 nucleotides read TGTGCCAACAGCTCCCGGACGGTGAACACTGAAGCTTTCTTT. This sequence encodes CANSSRTVNTEAFF. Looking up the rest from reference TRBV11-3 and TRBJ1-1 gives the full variable domain: EAGVVQSPRYKIIEKKQPVAFWCNPISGHNTLYWYLQNLGQGPELLIRYENEEAVDDSQLPKDRFSAERLKGVDSTLKIQPAELGDSAVYLCANSSRTVNTEAFFGQGTRLTVV.

This clonotype was detected only a few times. The chain carries TRBV28 and TRBJ1-3; D gene unclear. This CDR3 has 16 residues. V gave up 8 bases and J gave up 0 bases, with 17 bases separating them. Per germline, CDR1 MDHEN and CDR2 SYDVKM. CDR3 sequence (DNA): TGTGCCAGCGCCGTCCAAGGACTCCCCTCTGGAAACACCATATATTTT. It yields the protein CASAVQGLPSGNTIYF.

This clonotype appeared many times. The chain employs TRBV5-1 and TRBJ2-7, with D possibly called TRBD1 or TRBD2 (6 bases each). Germline V CDR1 and CDR2: SGHRS, YFSETQ. V gave up 5 bases and J gave up 2 bases, with 17 bases separating them. This CDR3 contains 15 residues. CDR3 in DNA: TGCGCCAGCAGTCTAGGGGGGACTCGAACCTACGAGCAGTACTTC. Translating gives CASSLGGTRTYEQYF.

This clonotype appeared many times. The junction does not match germline at one end; this may be a read error. The genes are TRBV20-1 and TRBJ1-4, with D tentatively TRBD1 (5 bases). Germline CDR1 and CDR2: DFQATT and SNEGSKA (reference sequence). The length of the CDR3 is 12 residues. The CDR3 sequence: CSARASGTHLPF. CDR3 sequence (DNA): TGCAGTGCTAGAGCTTCCGGGACGCACCTCCCTTTT.